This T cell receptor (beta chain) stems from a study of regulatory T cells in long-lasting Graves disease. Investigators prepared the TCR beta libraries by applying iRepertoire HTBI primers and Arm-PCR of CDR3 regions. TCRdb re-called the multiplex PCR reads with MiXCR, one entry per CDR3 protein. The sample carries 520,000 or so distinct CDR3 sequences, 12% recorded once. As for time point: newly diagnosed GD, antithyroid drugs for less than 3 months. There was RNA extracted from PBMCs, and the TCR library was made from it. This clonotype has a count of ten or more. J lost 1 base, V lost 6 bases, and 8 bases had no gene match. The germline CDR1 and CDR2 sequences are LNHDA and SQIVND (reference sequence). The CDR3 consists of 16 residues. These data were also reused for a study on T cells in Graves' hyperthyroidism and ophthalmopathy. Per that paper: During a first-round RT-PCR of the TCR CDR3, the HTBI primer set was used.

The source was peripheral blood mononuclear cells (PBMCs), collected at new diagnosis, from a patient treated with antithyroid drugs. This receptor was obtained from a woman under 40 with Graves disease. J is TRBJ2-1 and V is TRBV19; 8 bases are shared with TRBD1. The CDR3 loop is CASRALTGGSYNEQFF. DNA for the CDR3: TGTGCCAGTAGGGCCCTTACAGGGGGATCCTACAATGAGCAGTTCTTC.